This T cell receptor beta chain appears in the sequencing data of a study of cytomegalovirus exposure and HLA in healthy donors (dated by TCRdb to the late 2010s). For the study in its entirety: According to a later analysis, one platform produced both the roughly 110 validation repertoires and the approximately 670 repertoires of the first cohort. The study aimed to test whether cataloging public T cell receptors could reveal signatures of past pathogen exposure. Along with the 666-subject first cohort, a separate validation cohort of over 90 different subjects was used. To predict cytomegalovirus infection status, the study combined high-throughput TCR immunosequencing, statistical association of individual TCRs with disease status, and machine learning. Results and caveats for the whole study, not just this receptor: In the study, some 180 TCR beta chains were listed as associated with cytomegalovirus. In vitro tests confirmed that a few of the cytomegalovirus-associated TCR beta chains recognize cytomegalovirus antigens. All 110 or so repertoires were used to score co-occurrence in the validation cohort in a later analysis, because that analysis had no HLA typing for the cohort. The authors suggested that the approach could potentially be extended to other disease states and immunological phenotypes. In a later analysis, TCRs clustered in the first cohort were found to also tend to co-occur in the 130 or so validation repertoires, with 94% of cluster scores above 0. Cytomegalovirus status was reported to be diagnosed by the classifier with high specificity and sensitivity in both the original and validation cohorts. While some public TCRs were present in many individuals, most TCR sequences turned up only very rarely across donors.

The donors were included in the validation cohort of some 110 subjects, a group kept apart from the roughly 700-subject first cohort. To prepare the library, the immunoSEQ multiplex PCR assay was applied. The published analysis was carried out like this. A statistical classification framework was built to diagnose cytomegalovirus status from the catalog of TCR beta chain sequences. The immuneACCESS repertoire file appears here via TCRdb, limited to in-frame rearrangements. These files lack a portion of the clones; in checked studies, under half of the deficit traces to unresolved V genes, and the cause of the others is not known. The DNA was the basis for D and trimming; V, J and clone size are from that table. In this sample the table shows under 200,000 clones, about 89% of which occur a single time. The leading ten clones occupy more than 2.5% of the sample. From the cysteine up to the phenylalanine, the CDR3 has a length of 18 residues. Left in the record is the CDR3 DNA by itself, 54 bases read in frame from the first base. Via the germline V gene (reference sequence), CDR1 is LNHDA and CDR2 SQIVND. V loses 4 bases at its end and J loses 0 bases; junction bases beyond the gene matches: 6.

Concerning this clone itself: Its antigen is currently not known. The sample holds no much larger clone one base away, and base qualities are not on file.

The rearrangement combines TRBV19 with TRBJ2-2, with TRBD1 identical over 12 junction bases. The sequencing sample was made of PBMCs. The clonotype comes from a woman younger than 30 in good health and CMV-seropositive. The nucleotide sequence reads TGTGCCAGTAGTAAAGGGGGACAGGGGGCAGCGAACACCGGGGAGCTGTTTTTT. This gives the protein CASSKGGQGAANTGELFF.